The entry that follows covers one T cell receptor (beta chain) sequence. This record comes from a study of Ad26.COV2.S vaccination and SARS-CoV-2 variants. Treatment indicated: some 20 received Ad26.COV2.S at low or high dose, single or two shots; 5 received placebo; per-sample allocation not given. Collection of samples fell on day 63 after the first vaccine or placebo injection. V was shortened by 5 bases and J by 9 bases, with 15 bases between the two germline ends. This CDR3 is built from 13 residues. Looked up from germline, CDR1 is SGDLS and CDR2 is YYNGEE. Generated by immunoSEQ multiplex PCR, the TCRdb table keeps only in-frame clones and is missing some. The sample records 300,000 to 500,000 clones, around 85% being singletons.

The V and J genes are TRBV9 and TRBJ2-1, with D hard to call. The receptor was derived from a person between 18 and 60 years old who received the Ad26.COV2.S COVID-19 vaccine or a placebo. This specimen was peripheral blood, taken in a trial of Ad26.COV2.S vaccine versus placebo. The CDR3, as DNA: TGTGCCAGCAGAACCGAGCTATCTGGTGAGCAGTTCTTC. Translated: CASRTELSGEQFF.